The rows below give T cell receptor beta chains drawn from one sample of a study of blood T cell repertoires in COVID-19. Clones were read by immunoSEQ multiplex PCR, and TCRdb kept only the in-frame ones, dropping some. The profile shows around 140,000 clones, almost 85% of them singletons. Sequencing was done on a sample of peripheral blood. These receptors were collected from a man between 60 and 70 years old with acute or convalescent COVID-19. Each CDR3 is given with its conserved first and last residue. Fields, in order: D gene, V gene, CDR3 length, J gene, clone size, CDR3 DNA, CDR3 protein. The D gene is left open where the match is weak. Expanded clones are given a class, and other clones once, few, many or no size at all.

>TRBD1|TRBV3-1/TRBV3-2|14|TRBJ1-6|-
TGTGCCAGCAGCCTGGGACAGGGAAAGTCACCCCTCCACTTT
CASSLGQGKSPLHF
>TRBD2|TRBV19|15|TRBJ2-7|-
TGTGCCAGTAGTAGGCGGGGGGACGGTTCCTACGAGCAGTACTTC
CASSRRGDGSYEQYF
>-|TRBV27|15|TRBJ2-5|-
TGTGCCAGCAGTCCTAAAGGACTAGGGGGGGAGACCCAGTACTTC
CASSPKGLGGETQYF
>TRBD1|TRBV18|14|TRBJ2-2|-
TGTGCCAGCTCACGGACAGGGTTTTTCGGGGAGCTGTTTTTT
CASSRTGFFGELFF
>TRBD1|TRBV27|15|TRBJ1-2|-
TGTGCCAGCAGTCCCGGCATGACAGGGGCGAGGGGCTACACCTTC
CASSPGMTGARGYTF
>-|TRBV3-1/TRBV3-2|13|TRBJ1-2|-
TGTGCCAGCAGCCACACAGGAGTCTATGGCTACACCTTC
CASSHTGVYGYTF
>TRBD1|TRBV27|14|TRBJ2-2|-
TGTGCCAGCTCGGGACAGGGGAGCACCGGGGAGCTGTTTTTT
CASSGQGSTGELFF
>TRBD2|TRBV19|13|TRBJ2-5|-
TGTGCCAGTAGTAGCGGGAGCCGAGAGACCCAGTACTTC
CASSSGSRETQYF
>-|TRBV27|14|TRBJ1-5|-
TGTGCCAGCAGTTTCGGGGCAGGGGTTCAGCCCCAGCATTTT
CASSFGAGVQPQHF
>TRBD1|TRBV4-1|15|TRBJ2-5|few
TGCGCCAGCAGCCTGATACAGGGGACCCAAGAGACCCAGTACTTC
CASSLIQGTQETQYF